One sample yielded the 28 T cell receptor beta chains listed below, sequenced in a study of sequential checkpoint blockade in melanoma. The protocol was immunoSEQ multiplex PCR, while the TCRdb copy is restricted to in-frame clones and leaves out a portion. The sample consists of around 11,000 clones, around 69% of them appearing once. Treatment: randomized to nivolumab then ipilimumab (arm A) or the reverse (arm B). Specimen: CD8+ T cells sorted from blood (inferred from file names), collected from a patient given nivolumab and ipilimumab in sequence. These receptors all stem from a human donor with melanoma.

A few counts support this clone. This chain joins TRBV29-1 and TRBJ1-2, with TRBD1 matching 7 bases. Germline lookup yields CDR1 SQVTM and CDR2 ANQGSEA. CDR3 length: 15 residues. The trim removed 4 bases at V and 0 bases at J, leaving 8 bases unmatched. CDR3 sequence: CSVVGTAASNYGYTF. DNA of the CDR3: TGCAGCGTTGTTGGGACAGCAGCTTCTAACTATGGCTACACCTTC.

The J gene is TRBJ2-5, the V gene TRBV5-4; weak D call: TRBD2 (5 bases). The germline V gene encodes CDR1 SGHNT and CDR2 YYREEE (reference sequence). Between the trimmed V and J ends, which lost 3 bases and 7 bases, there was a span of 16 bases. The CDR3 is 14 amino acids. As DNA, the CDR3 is TGTGCCAGCAGCTCGGAGGACCTCTTCGGGACCCAGTACTTC. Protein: CASSSEDLFGTQYF. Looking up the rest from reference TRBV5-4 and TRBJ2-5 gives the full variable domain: ETGVTQSPTHLIKTRGQQVTLRCSSQSGHNTVSWYQQALGQGPQFIFQYYREEENGRGNFPPRFSGLQFPNYSSELNVNALELDDSALYLCASSSEDLFGTQYFGPGTRLLVL.

The CDR3 DNA sequence: TGTGCCAGCAGGCTCACAGTGGATAGCAATCAGCCCCAGCATTTT. This codes for CASRLTVDSNQPQHF. The gene calls are TRBV6-1 and TRBJ1-5; no reliable D call. The length of the CDR3 is 15 residues. Germline values: CDR1 MNHNS, CDR2 SASEGT. With 6 bases removed from V and 0 bases from J, the gap between germline ends came to 12 bases.

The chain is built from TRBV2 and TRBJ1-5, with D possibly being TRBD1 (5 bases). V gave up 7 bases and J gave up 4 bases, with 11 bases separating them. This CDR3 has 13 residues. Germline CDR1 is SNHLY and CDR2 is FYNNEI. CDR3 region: CASKGQINQPQHF. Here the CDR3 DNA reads TGTGCCAGCAAGGGGCAGATAAATCAGCCCCAGCATTTT.

CDR3 sequence reads: CASREQGEPLGEQYF. The CDR3 nucleotides are TGCGCCAGCAGAGAGCAGGGTGAGCCGTTGGGGGAGCAGTACTTC. This chain links TRBV5-1 with TRBJ2-7; D is perhaps TRBD1 (5 bases). Germline V lookup: CDR1 SGHRS, CDR2 YFSETQ. The CDR3 spans 15 residues. Trimming pared 5 bases from V and 7 bases from J, leaving 22 bases between.

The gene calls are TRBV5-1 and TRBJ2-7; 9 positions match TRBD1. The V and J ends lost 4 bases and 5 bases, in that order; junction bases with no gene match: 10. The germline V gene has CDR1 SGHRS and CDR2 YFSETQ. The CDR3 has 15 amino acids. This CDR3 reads CASSGVGQGFNEQYF. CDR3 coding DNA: TGCGCCAGCAGCGGGGTGGGACAGGGTTTCAACGAGCAGTACTTC.

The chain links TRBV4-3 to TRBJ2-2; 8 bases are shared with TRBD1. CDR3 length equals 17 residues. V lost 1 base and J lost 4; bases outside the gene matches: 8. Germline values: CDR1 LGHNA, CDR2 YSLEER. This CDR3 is CASSQAPGQVFTGELFF. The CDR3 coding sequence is TGCGCCAGCAGCCAAGCACCGGGACAGGTTTTCACCGGGGAGCTGTTTTTT.

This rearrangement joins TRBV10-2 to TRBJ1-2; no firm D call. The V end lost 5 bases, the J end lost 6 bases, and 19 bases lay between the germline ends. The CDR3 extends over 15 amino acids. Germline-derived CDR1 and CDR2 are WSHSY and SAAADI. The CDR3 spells CASSFAGPQSDGYTF. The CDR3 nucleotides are TGCGCCAGCAGTTTCGCGGGCCCCCAGTCAGATGGCTACACCTTC.

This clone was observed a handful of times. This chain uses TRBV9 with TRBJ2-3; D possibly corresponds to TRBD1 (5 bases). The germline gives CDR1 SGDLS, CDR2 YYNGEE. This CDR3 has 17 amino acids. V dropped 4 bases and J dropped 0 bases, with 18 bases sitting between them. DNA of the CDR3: TGTGCCAGCAGCCCCCTTCTGGGGCCACTAAGCACAGATACGCAGTATTTT. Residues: CASSPLLGPLSTDTQYF.

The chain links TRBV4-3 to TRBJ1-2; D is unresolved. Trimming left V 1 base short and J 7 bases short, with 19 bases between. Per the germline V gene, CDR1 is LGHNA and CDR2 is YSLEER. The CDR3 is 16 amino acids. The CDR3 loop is CASSQGSEGVSTGYTF. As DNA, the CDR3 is TGCGCCAGCAGCCAAGGATCTGAGGGAGTCTCGACTGGCTACACCTTC.

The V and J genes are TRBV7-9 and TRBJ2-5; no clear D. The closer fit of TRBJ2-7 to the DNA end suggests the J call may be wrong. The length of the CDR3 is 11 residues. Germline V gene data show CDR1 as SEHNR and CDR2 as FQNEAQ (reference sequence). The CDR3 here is CASSLVSEQYF. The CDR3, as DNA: TGTGCCAGCAGCTTGGTGAGCGAGCAGTACTTC.

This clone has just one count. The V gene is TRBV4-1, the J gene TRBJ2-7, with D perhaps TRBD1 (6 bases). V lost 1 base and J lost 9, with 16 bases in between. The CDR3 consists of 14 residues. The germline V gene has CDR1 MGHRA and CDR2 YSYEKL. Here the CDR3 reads CASSQVPNGGGQYF. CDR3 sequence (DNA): TGCGCCAGCAGCCAAGTTCCCAATGGGGGCGGGCAGTACTTC.

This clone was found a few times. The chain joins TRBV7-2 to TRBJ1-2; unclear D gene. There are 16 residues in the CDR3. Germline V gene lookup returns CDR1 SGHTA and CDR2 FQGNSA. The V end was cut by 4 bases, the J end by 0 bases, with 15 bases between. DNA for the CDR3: TGTGCCAGCAGCTACCCGCCCCCACGGTCTAACTATGGCTACACCTTC. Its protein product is CASSYPPPRSNYGYTF.

The CDR3 loop reads CASSQHQGGELFF. In DNA, the CDR3 is TGTGCCAGCAGCCAGCACCAGGGCGGGGAGCTGTTTTTT. J is TRBJ2-2 and V is TRBV14; D might be TRBD1 (5 bases). The V gene lost 3 bases and the J gene lost 7 bases, with 9 bases spanning the gap. The CDR3 contains 13 residues. Germline V lookup: CDR1 SGHDN, CDR2 FVKESK.

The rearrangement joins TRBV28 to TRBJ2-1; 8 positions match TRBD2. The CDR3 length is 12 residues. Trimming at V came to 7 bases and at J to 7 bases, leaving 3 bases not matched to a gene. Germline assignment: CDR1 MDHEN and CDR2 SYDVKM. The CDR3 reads CASIREGNEQFF. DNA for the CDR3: TGTGCCAGCATCCGGGAGGGAAATGAGCAGTTCTTC.

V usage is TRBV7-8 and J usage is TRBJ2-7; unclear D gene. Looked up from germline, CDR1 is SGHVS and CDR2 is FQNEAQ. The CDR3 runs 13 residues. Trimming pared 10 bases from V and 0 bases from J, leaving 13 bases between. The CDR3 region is CATQNLPSYEQYF. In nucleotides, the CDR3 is TGTGCCACCCAGAACCTCCCCTCCTACGAGCAGTACTTC. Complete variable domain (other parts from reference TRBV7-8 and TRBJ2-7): GAGVSQSPRYKVAKRGQDVALRCDPISGHVSLFWYQQALGQGPEFLTYFQNEAQLDKSGLPSDRFFAERPEGSVSTLKIQRTQQEDSAVYLCATQNLPSYEQYFGPGTRLTVT.

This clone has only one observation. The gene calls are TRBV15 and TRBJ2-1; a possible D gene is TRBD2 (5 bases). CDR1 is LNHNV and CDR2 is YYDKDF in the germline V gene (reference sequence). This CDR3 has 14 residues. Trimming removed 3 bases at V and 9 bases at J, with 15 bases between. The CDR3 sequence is CATSSGIADFEQFF. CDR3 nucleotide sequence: TGTGCCACCAGCAGCGGGATTGCTGATTTTGAGCAGTTCTTC.

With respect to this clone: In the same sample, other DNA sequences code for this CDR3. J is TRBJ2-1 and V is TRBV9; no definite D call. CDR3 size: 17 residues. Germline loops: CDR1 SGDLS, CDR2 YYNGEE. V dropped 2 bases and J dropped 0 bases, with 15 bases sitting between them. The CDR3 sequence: CASSVFADSFSYNEQFF. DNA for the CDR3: TGTGCCAGCAGCGTCTTCGCAGATTCGTTCTCCTACAATGAGCAGTTCTTC.

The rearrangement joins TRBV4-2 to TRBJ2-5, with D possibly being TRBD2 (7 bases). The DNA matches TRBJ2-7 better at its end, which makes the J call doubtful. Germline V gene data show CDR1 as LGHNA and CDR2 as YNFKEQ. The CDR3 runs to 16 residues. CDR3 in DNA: TGTGCCAGCAGCCAGAGGGGGGGGTTTGGGGCCTACGAGCAGTACTTC. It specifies CASSQRGGFGAYEQYF.

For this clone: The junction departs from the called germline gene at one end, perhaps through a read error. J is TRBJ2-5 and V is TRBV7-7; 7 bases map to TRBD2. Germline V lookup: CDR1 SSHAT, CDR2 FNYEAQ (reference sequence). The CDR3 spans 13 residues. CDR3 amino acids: CASSAPGGETQYF. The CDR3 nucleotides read TGTGCTAGCAGCGCGCCGGGGGGAGAGACCCAGTACTTC.

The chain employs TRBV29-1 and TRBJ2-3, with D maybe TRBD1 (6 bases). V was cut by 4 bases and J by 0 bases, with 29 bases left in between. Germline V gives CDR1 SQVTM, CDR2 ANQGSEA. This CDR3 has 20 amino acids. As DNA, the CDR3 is TGCAGCGTTGCCCCCCAGATCGATCTTCCTTGGGGGCCGAGCACAGATACGCAGTATTTT. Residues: CSVAPQIDLPWGPSTDTQYF.

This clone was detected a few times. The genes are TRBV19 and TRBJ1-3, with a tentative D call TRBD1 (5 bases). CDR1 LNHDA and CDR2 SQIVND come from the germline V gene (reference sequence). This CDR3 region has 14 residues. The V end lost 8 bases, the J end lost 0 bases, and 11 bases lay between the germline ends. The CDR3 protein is CASLDRLSGNTIYF. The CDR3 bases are TGTGCCAGTCTTGACAGACTCTCTGGAAACACCATATATTTT.

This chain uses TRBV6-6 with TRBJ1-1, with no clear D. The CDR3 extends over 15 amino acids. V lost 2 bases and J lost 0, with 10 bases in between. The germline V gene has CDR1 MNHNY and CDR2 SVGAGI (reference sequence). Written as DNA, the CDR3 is TGTGCCAGCAGTTACGATGAGTTAATGAACACTGAAGCTTTCTTT. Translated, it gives CASSYDELMNTEAFF.

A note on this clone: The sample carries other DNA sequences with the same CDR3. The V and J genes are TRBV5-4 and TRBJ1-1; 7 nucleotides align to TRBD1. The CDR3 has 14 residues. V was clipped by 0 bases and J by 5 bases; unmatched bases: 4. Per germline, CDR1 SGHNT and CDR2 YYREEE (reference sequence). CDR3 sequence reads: CASSLGSGGTEAFF. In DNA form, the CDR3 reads TGTGCCAGCAGCTTGGGGTCAGGGGGAACTGAAGCTTTCTTT.

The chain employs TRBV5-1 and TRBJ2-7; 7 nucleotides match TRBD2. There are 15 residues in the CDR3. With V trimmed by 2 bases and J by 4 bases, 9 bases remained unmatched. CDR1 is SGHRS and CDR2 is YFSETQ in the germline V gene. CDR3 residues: CASSFGLAELYEQYF. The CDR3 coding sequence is TGCGCCAGCAGCTTCGGTCTAGCGGAACTATACGAGCAGTACTTC. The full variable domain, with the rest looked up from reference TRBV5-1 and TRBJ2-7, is KAGVTQTPRYLIKTRGQQVTLSCSPISGHRSVSWYQQTPGQGLQFLFEYFSETQRNKGNFPGRFSGRQFSNSRSEMNVSTLELGDSALYLCASSFGLAELYEQYFGPGTRLTVT.

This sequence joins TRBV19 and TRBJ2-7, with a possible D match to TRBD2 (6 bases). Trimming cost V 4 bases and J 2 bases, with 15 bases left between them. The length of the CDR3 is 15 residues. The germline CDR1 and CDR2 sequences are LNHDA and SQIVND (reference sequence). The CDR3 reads CASSSLEGQAYEQYF. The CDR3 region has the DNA TGTGCCAGTAGTAGCCTGGAGGGGCAGGCCTACGAGCAGTACTTC.

The CDR3 region is CAWGRGEGYTF. CDR3 DNA sequence: TGTGCCTGGGGCCGGGGTGAAGGCTACACCTTC. This chain joins TRBV30 and TRBJ1-2, with D hard to call. Germline loops: CDR1 GTSNPN, CDR2 SVGIG (reference sequence). The V end lost 5 bases, the J end lost 8 bases, and 12 bases lay between the germline ends. The CDR3 is made up of 11 amino acids.

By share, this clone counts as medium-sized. CDR3 sequence: CASSLWTGGGEGYTF. CDR3 in DNA: TGTGCCAGCAGTTTGTGGACAGGGGGCGGCGAGGGCTACACCTTC. The V and J genes are TRBV28 and TRBJ1-2, with 11 bases fitting TRBD1. The trim removed 3 bases at V and 8 bases at J, leaving 8 bases unmatched. The CDR3 extends over 15 amino acids. Looked up from germline, CDR1 is MDHEN and CDR2 is SYDVKM.